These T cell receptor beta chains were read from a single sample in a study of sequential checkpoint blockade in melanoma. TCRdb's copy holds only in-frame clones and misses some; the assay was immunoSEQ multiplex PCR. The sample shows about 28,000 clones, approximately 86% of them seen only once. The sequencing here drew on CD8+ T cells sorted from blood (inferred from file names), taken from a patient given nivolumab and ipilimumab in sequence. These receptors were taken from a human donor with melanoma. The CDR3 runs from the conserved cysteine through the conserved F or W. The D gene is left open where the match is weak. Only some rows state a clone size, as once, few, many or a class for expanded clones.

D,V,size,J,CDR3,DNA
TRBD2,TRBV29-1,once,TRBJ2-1,CSVEGPGGNNEQFF,TGCAGCGTTGAAGGCCCCGGGGGGAACAATGAGCAGTTCTTC
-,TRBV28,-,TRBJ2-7,CASSLSSAYEQYF,TGTGCCAGCAGTTTATCTTCAGCCTACGAGCAGTACTTC
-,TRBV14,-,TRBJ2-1,CASSLRQTGNEQFF,TGTGCCAGCAGCCTGCGACAAACAGGGAATGAGCAGTTCTTC
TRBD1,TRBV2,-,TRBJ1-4,CASSPGGKEKLFF,TGTGCCAGCAGTCCAGGGGGCAAAGAAAAACTGTTTTTT
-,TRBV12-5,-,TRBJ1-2,CASGLVTDSGYTF,TGTGCTAGTGGTTTGGTGACAGACAGCGGCTACACCTTC
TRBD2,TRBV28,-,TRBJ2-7,CASSSPLLAGGPRNEQYF,TGTGCCAGCAGTTCGCCTTTACTAGCGGGAGGGCCCAGGAACGAGCAGTACTTC
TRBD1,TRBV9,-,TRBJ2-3,CASSLNPGQNTDTQYF,TGTGCCAGCAGCCTAAACCCGGGACAGAACACAGATACGCAGTATTTT
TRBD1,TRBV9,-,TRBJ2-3,CASSGYRGLTDTQYF,TGTGCCAGCAGCGGGTACAGGGGCCTCACAGATACGCAGTATTTT
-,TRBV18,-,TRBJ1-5,CASPPNGQPQHF,TGTGCCAGCCCCCCAAATGGCCAGCCCCAGCATTTT
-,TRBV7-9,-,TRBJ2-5,CASSSRYQETQYF,TGTGCCAGCAGTTCGAGGTACCAAGAGACCCAGTACTTC
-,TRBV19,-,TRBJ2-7,CASSLRGSIEQYF,TGTGCCAGTAGTCTCAGGGGAAGTATCGAGCAGTACTTC
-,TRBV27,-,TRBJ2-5,CASSALNEKTQYF,TGTGCCAGCAGTGCCCTGAACGAGAAGACCCAGTACTTC
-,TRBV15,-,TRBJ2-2,CATSRPTGWDTGELFF,TGTGCCACCAGCAGACCTACAGGGTGGGACACCGGGGAGCTGTTTTTT